The next 17 T cell receptor beta chains were all read from a single sample in a study of T cells in Graves' hyperthyroidism and ophthalmopathy (dated by TCRdb to between 2018 and 2021). Libraries came from multiplex PCR. The listed sequencing device is Illumina HiSeq 2000. The TCR beta CDR3 regions were amplified from the RNA transcripts. The TCR CDR3 was subjected to a first round of RT-PCR using the HTBI primer set and the Qiagen OneStep RT-PCR kit. In TCRdb, the public reads were trimmed at Q25 with fastp and aligned with MiXCR, with productive beta chains retained. A single entry per CDR3 protein holds the most common genes and DNA from its merged rows. Within this sample are 250,000 to 350,000 distinct CDR3 sequences, with 16% of them counted one time only. The ten largest clonotypes hold approximately 31% of the sample. Sequenced material: blood. These receptors all stem from a man aged 30 to 39 with Graves' hyperthyroidism.

This chain's CDR3 is CSASPTSGNNEQFF. The CDR3 DNA is TGCAGTGCTAGTCCGACTAGCGGGAATAATGAGCAGTTCTTC. This sequence joins TRBV20-1 and TRBJ2-1; 11 nucleotides agree with TRBD2. The CDR3 sequence is 14 residues long. Germline V gives CDR1 DFQATT, CDR2 SNEGSKA (reference sequence). V lost 3 bases, J lost 7 bases, and 5 bases stayed unmatched.

The table lists this clonotype with a few counts. The chain employs TRBV7-3 and TRBJ2-1, with 7 bases lining up with TRBD1. V gave up 5 bases and J gave up 9 bases; unmatched junction bases: 7. Germline assignment: CDR1 SGHTA and CDR2 FQGTGA. The CDR3 sequence is 13 residues long. The CDR3 DNA follows: TGTGCCAGCAGCACCCGACAGGGCGGTGAGCAGTTCTTC. Translation: CASSTRQGGEQFF.

This clonotype was observed once. The chain links TRBV13 to TRBJ2-5; D is possibly TRBD1 or TRBD2 (5 bases each). Per the germline V gene, CDR1 is PRHDT and CDR2 is FYEKMQ (reference sequence). V lost 2 bases and J 1 base, leaving 14 bases between the germline ends. This CDR3 contains 16 residues. CDR3 nucleotides: TGTGCCAGCAGCTTACTTCCACTCGGGGCCCAAGAGACCCAGTACTTC. Translating it yields CASSLLPLGAQETQYF.

This clonotype was seen a few times. The chain uses TRBV5-1 and TRBJ2-7; 7 nucleotides agree with TRBD1. The V gene end was trimmed by 3 bases and the J gene end by 0 bases; junction bases not matched to a gene: 3. The length of the CDR3 is 14 residues. Germline V gene sequence: CDR1 SGHRS, CDR2 YFSETQ. CDR3 sequence reads: CASSYRDSSYEQYF. The CDR3 region has the DNA TGCGCCAGCAGCTACCGGGACAGCTCCTACGAGCAGTACTTC.

This clonotype has at least ten counts. The V gene is TRBV5-1, the J gene TRBJ2-3; 9 bases agree with TRBD2. Germline V gene lookup returns CDR1 SGHRS and CDR2 YFSETQ. CDR3 size: 17 residues. With 0 bases clipped from V and 3 bases from J, the junction kept 8 bases outside the gene matches. The CDR3 bases are TGCGCCAGCAGCTTGGGAGTAGCGGGAGATAGTACAGATACGCAGTATTTT. It specifies CASSLGVAGDSTDTQYF.

This clonotype was detected a few times. The chain couples TRBV18 to TRBJ1-2; 9 bases align to TRBD1. Per germline, CDR1 KGHSH and CDR2 LQKENI. V lost 3 bases and J lost 2; bases outside the gene matches: 4. This CDR3 is built from 15 residues. The CDR3 DNA reads TGTGCCAGCTCACCCGGACAGGGGAGAAACTATGGCTACACCTTC. Amino acids: CASSPGQGRNYGYTF.

The chain combines TRBV3-1 with TRBJ2-7, with 7 bases lining up with TRBD1. Germline values: CDR1 LGHDT, CDR2 YNNKEL (reference sequence). The trim removed 3 bases at V and 6 bases at J, leaving 11 bases unmatched. The CDR3 loop spans 15 amino acids. The CDR3 loop is CASSHEGAGYCEQYF. In DNA, the CDR3 is TGTGCCAGCAGCCATGAGGGGGCCGGTTACTGCGAGCAGTACTTC.

At least ten counts were recorded for this clonotype. The chain links TRBV2 to TRBJ2-3; no clear D. Trimming took 4 bases from V and 2 from J, leaving 10 bases between them. This CDR3 is built from 14 residues. Germline CDR1 and CDR2: SNHLY and FYNNEI. This CDR3 reads CASSAQPLTDTQYF. The CDR3, as DNA: TGTGCCAGCAGTGCCCAGCCGCTCACAGATACGCAGTATTTT.

This clonotype was recorded at least ten times. The chain has TRBV2 and TRBJ1-2; D might be TRBD1 (6 bases). CDR3 size: 13 residues. V lost 7 bases to trimming and J lost 2 bases, with 11 bases between them. Germline-derived CDR1 and CDR2 are SNHLY and FYNNEI. The CDR3 loop is CASTRQVNYGYTF. CDR3 sequence (DNA): TGTGCCAGCACCCGACAGGTCAACTATGGCTACACCTTC.

This clonotype appeared a few times. The chain carries TRBV5-4 and TRBJ2-2; 9 bases map to TRBD1. Germline V gene sequence: CDR1 SGHNT, CDR2 YYREEE (reference sequence). The CDR3 extends over 16 amino acids. Trimming at V came to 2 bases and at J to 1 base, leaving 3 bases not matched to a gene. The CDR3 sequence is CASSFWTGVNTGELFF. The CDR3 DNA reads TGTGCCAGCAGCTTTTGGACAGGGGTGAACACCGGGGAGCTGTTTTTT.

This clonotype has just a few counts. The chain uses TRBV5-1 and TRBJ2-7, with D possibly matching TRBD2 (6 bases). The CDR3 spans 15 residues. Trimming cost V 0 bases and J 5 bases, with 15 bases left between them. In germline, CDR1 is SGHRS, CDR2 YFSETQ. CDR3 sequence (DNA): TGCGCCAGCAGCTTGGGCGGGGTCTGGGTCCACGAGCAGTACTTC. Its translation is CASSLGGVWVHEQYF.

This clonotype has ten or more counts. The chain links TRBV6-1 to TRBJ1-1, with 7 bases fitting TRBD1. Germline CDR1 and CDR2: MNHNS and SASEGT. CDR3 length: 14 residues. Trimming cost V 9 bases and J 6 bases; bases outside gene matches: 13. The CDR3 spells CASLSDREVPEAFF. Written as DNA, the CDR3 is TGTGCCAGTCTTAGTGACAGGGAGGTCCCTGAAGCTTTCTTT.

This clonotype occurred many times. This rearrangement joins TRBV6-1 to TRBJ2-7; 10 bases align to TRBD2. The CDR3 contains 15 residues. From germline, CDR1 is MNHNS and CDR2 SASEGT. With V trimmed by 9 bases and J by 6 bases, 14 bases remained unmatched. The CDR3: CASVPSSGSWVEQYF. In DNA, the CDR3 is TGTGCCAGTGTACCATCTAGCGGGAGTTGGGTCGAGCAGTACTTC.

The chain employs TRBV2 and TRBJ1-2; 9 positions agree with TRBD1. The trim removed 5 bases at V and 8 bases at J, leaving 18 bases unmatched. The CDR3 loop spans 17 amino acids. Germline CDR1 reads SNHLY; CDR2 reads FYNNEI. DNA of the CDR3: TGTGCCAGCAGTCCGACGGGACAGGGTTGGACCGGGGTCGGCTACACCTTC. Its protein product is CASSPTGQGWTGVGYTF.

This chain links TRBV25-1 with TRBJ2-6; TRBD1 is a possible D gene (6 bases). Per the germline V gene, CDR1 is MGHDK and CDR2 is SYGVNS. The V gene lost 8 bases and the J gene lost 1 base, with 15 bases spanning the gap. This CDR3 contains 16 residues. CDR3 bases: TGTGCCAGCGGGCCGGGACACACATCTGGGGCCAACGTCCTGACTTTC. Translation: CASGPGHTSGANVLTF.

This clonotype turned up a few times. V usage is TRBV14 and J usage is TRBJ1-2; no clear D. Trimming took off 1 base at V and 4 bases at J, with 7 bases between the two ends. Looked up from germline, CDR1 is SGHDN and CDR2 is FVKESK. The CDR3 spans 13 residues. Here the CDR3 reads CASSQGSFYGYTF. As DNA, the CDR3 is TGTGCCAGCAGCCAAGGCAGTTTCTATGGCTACACCTTC.

This clonotype occurred many times. The V gene is TRBV3-1, the J gene TRBJ2-7, with 9 bases lining up with TRBD2. V was clipped by 4 bases and J by 6 bases; unmatched bases: 7. CDR1 is LGHDT, CDR2 YNNKEL, per germline (reference sequence). The CDR3 sequence is 14 residues long. CDR3 sequence: CASSPGTSYAEQYF. The DNA of the CDR3 is TGTGCCAGCAGCCCTGGGACTAGCTACGCCGAGCAGTACTTC.